This T cell receptor beta chain was sequenced for a study of molecular identifiers for immune sequencing clone quantification. TCRdb fed the PCR reads into MiXCR, producing one record per CDR3 protein. This sample has over 600,000 distinct CDR3 sequences; just under 20% occur once, and the top ten carry roughly 0.9%. Germline V gives CDR1 SGHAT, CDR2 FQNNGV. Trimming took 2 bases from V and 3 from J; bases not matched to a gene: 8. There are 16 residues in the CDR3. The chain employs TRBV11-2 and TRBJ1-1; 8 nucleotides line up with TRBD1. The sequenced material came from naive CD8+ T cells from blood, with Jurkat cell RNA spiked in. As to subset: FACS-sorted CD8+CD4-CCR7+CD45RA+ naive T cells. This clonotype was obtained from a human donor in good health. Some libraries in this study had Jurkat cell RNA spiked in. CDR3 residues: CASSLKVTGGDTEAFF. CDR3 bases: TGTGCCAGCAGCTTAAAGGTTACAGGGGGAGACACTGAAGCTTTCTTT.